The entry that follows covers one TCR beta chain sequence. Its antigen is unidentified. Reverse transcription of roughly 0.5 to 1 ug RNA was performed with random hexamers. The method of amplification for TCR beta CDR3 was immunoSEQ multiplex PCR, covering 54 Vbeta and 13 Jbeta. A single record per CDR3 protein comes from TCRdb applying MiXCR to the immunoSEQ multiplex PCR reads. The table shows 200,000 to 250,000 distinct CDR3 sequences, with 93% occurring only once. The sample comes from a study of CD8 T cells in Susac syndrome. Regarding the study as a whole: The TCR sequencing and HLA analysis in the study involved a relatively small number of individuals, as the study acknowledged.

V shed 0 bases and J shed 4 bases, with 12 bases lying between them. This CDR3 has 15 residues. The study sequenced TCR beta in blood CD8+ and CD4+ T cells. TEMRA cells were enriched by FACS, while CD8+ and CD4+ T cells were obtained through a negative isolation that was performed magnetically. Material: CD4+ T cells from PBMCs. The chain combines TRBV12-3 or TRBV12-4 with TRBJ2-5; tentatively, D is TRBD2 (6 bases). The source of this sequence is a human donor with multiple sclerosis. The DNA for the CDR3 is TGTGCCAGCAGTTTAGCGCGAGGTAGCGGAGAGACCCAGTACTTC. Translated, it gives CASSLARGSGETQYF.